This entry lists 5 T cell receptor beta chains sequenced from one sample in a study of technical replicates of blood from several donors. Generated by immunoSEQ multiplex PCR, the TCRdb table keeps only in-frame clones and is missing some. The table lists roughly 60,000 clones, 92% of them singletons. Material: PBMCs. All receptors derive from a human donor in good health. Some clones in this sample may be carry-over from other donors' samples.

DNA of the CDR3: TGTGCCAGCAGCGCCGGGACAGGGTACAATGAGCAGTTCTTC. It is translated as CASSAGTGYNEQFF. V usage is TRBV9 and J usage is TRBJ2-1, with 9 bases aligning to TRBD1. The CDR3 totals 14 residues. Germline V gives CDR1 SGDLS, CDR2 YYNGEE. Unmatched junction bases numbered 2, after V lost 3 bases and J lost 4 bases.

This clone occurred once. The V call is TRBV29-1, the J call TRBJ2-1; TRBD1 matches 8 bases. Germline-derived CDR1 and CDR2 are SQVTM and ANQGSEA. V trimming: 7 bases; J trimming: 6 bases; junction bases outside the gene matches: 5. The CDR3 length is 12 residues. The DNA of the CDR3 is TGCAGCGCCGGACAGGGCTTCAATGAGCAGTTCTTC. Translated, it gives CSAGQGFNEQFF.

This chain links TRBV6-5 with TRBJ1-2; 10 bases are shared with TRBD1. The CDR3 loop spans 13 amino acids. Losses at the gene ends were 9 bases for V and 5 bases for J; bases not matched to a gene: 6. Looked up from germline, CDR1 is MNHEY and CDR2 is SVGAGI. This CDR3 is CASRQGAGYGYTF. The CDR3 coding sequence is TGTGCCAGTCGACAGGGGGCTGGGTATGGCTACACCTTC.

This chain links TRBV15 with TRBJ2-7; the D is unclear. The germline V gene has CDR1 LNHNV and CDR2 YYDKDF (reference sequence). V dropped 0 bases and J dropped 2 bases, with 11 bases sitting between them. The CDR3 consists of 15 residues. The CDR3 DNA sequence: TGTGCCACCAGCAGAGATCGTTACAACCCCTACGAGCAGTACTTC. The encoded protein is CATSRDRYNPYEQYF.

This chain connects TRBV7-2 to TRBJ2-3; 16 bases line up with TRBD2. The CDR3 loop spans 16 amino acids. Germline values: CDR1 SGHTA, CDR2 FQGNSA. The ends lost 5 bases at V and 11 bases at J; junction bases unmatched: 10. The CDR3 DNA sequence: TGTGCCAGCAGCACCGGGACTAGCGGGGGGGCCGGGAAGCAGTATTTT. The encoded protein is CASSTGTSGGAGKQYF.